The present TCR beta chain was sequenced within a study of T-cell reconstitution after alpha-beta-depleted transplantation in children. The study's findings and limits: Newly produced T cells mostly provided counts and TCRbeta diversity after one year, as hyperexpanded clones declined. Reportedly, only several hundred clones from non-depleted graft cells drove alpha-beta T-cell counts at about two months. Some patients' high day-60 TCRbeta diversity was attributed to recipient cells surviving conditioning.

This sample's TCRbeta library carried unique molecular identifier barcodes. TCRdb independently ran MiXCR on the PCR reads; one entry per CDR3 protein. The table has fewer than 1 million distinct CDR3 sequences, approximately 15% seen once. This clonotype has only a few counts. What it binds is not known. The CDR3 covers 13 residues. Trimming took 3 bases from V and 8 from J, leaving 11 bases between them. CDR1 and CDR2 (germline): MGHRA, YSYEKL. The sample here was PBMCs, mostly from graft donor cells, taken 360 days after TCRalphabeta/CD19-depleted stem cell transplant. This receptor was taken from a male patient aged 10 to 17 who had a stem cell transplant for acute lymphoblastic leukemia, so the T cells may come from the graft donor. V and J are TRBV4-1 and TRBJ1-5, with D unclear. CDR3 in DNA: TGCGCCAGCAGCCAGTACTTAAGCGAGCCCCAGCATTTT. Protein sequence: CASSQYLSEPQHF.